The clone carrying this T cell receptor (beta chain) was recorded many times. The antigen is not known. The data derive from a study of regulatory T cells in long-lasting Graves disease. General observations from the study: Those with persistent disease had in common more public clonotypes (about 2,500) than new patients (approximately 970).

Assembly of TCR beta libraries relied on iRepertoire HTBI primers together with Arm-PCR of CDR3 regions. MiXCR, run by TCRdb on the multiplex PCR reads, gives a single entry per CDR3 protein. The sample records around 450,000 distinct CDR3 sequences, approximately 21% being singletons. Time point meaning: persistent/refractory GD, antithyroid drugs over 5 years with positive TRAb. Generation of the TCR library employed RNA extracted from PBMCs. Germline CDR1 SNHLY, CDR2 FYNNEI. The CDR3 has 11 residues. The V end lost 7 bases, the J end lost 8 bases, and 11 bases lay between the germline ends. The rearrangement uses TRBV2 and TRBJ1-1; tentatively, D is TRBD1 (6 bases). The sequencing used peripheral blood mononuclear cells (PBMCs), collected when the disease was refractory, from a patient treated with antithyroid drugs. This clonotype was obtained from a female donor with Graves disease. This CDR3 is CASKRTGEAFF. For the CDR3, the DNA is TGTGCCAGCAAACGAACAGGGGAAGCTTTCTTT.